This T cell receptor (beta chain) was identified during a study of T cell responses to AZD1222 COVID-19 vaccine. Study-wide results and caveats: The study identified only a handful of AZD1222 recipients as seropositive at baseline. Every sample of the repertoires postdated the peak T cell response.

Profiling relied on immunoSEQ multiplex PCR, and the TCRdb table lists in-frame clones only, not all of them. The sample includes roughly 100,000 clones, less than 95% of them seen just once. Comments on this clone: The antigen is undetermined.

V was cut by 6 bases and J by 5 bases, with 19 bases left in between. This CDR3 has 15 amino acids. Germline values: CDR1 LNHDA, CDR2 SQIVND (reference sequence). This chain joins TRBV19 and TRBJ2-5, with D tentatively TRBD1 or TRBD2 (7 bases each). The source was peripheral blood, collected on day 0 of AZD1222 vaccination. The source of this sequence is an adult in good health. CDR3 residues: CASRGRGRVGETQYF. The CDR3 bases are TGTGCCAGTAGGGGGAGGGGGCGCGTCGGGGAGACCCAGTACTTC.